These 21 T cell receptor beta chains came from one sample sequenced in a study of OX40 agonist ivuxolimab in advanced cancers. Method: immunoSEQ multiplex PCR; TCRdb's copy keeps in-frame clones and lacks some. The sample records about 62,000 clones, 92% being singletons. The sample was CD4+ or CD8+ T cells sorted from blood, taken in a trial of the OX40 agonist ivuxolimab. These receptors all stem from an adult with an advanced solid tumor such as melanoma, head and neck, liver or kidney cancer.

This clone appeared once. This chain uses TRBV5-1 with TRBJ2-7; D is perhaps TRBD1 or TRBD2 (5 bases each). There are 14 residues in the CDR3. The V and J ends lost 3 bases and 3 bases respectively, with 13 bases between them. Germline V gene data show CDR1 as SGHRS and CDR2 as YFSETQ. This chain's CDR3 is CASSSEGWDYEQYF. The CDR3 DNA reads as TGCGCCAGCAGCTCCGAGGGGTGGGACTACGAGCAGTACTTC.

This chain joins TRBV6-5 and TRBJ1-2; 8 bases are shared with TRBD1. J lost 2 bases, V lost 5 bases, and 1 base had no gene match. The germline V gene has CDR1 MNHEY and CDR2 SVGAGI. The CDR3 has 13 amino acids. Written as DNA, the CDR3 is TGTGCCAGCAGTCAGGGGGCGAACTATGGCTACACCTTC. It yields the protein CASSQGANYGYTF.

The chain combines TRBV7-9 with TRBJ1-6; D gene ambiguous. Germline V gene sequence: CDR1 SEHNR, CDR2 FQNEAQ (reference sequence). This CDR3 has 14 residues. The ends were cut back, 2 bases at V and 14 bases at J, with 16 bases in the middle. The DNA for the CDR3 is TGTGCCAGCAGCTTATCAACAGCTCGTCAAACCCTCCACTTT. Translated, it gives CASSLSTARQTLHF.

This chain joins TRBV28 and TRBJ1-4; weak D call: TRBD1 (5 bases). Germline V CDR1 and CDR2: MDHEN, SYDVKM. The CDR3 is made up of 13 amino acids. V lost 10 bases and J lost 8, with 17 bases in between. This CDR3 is CATRVGAWEKLFF. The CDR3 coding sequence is TGTGCCACCAGGGTAGGAGCGTGGGAAAAACTGTTTTTT.

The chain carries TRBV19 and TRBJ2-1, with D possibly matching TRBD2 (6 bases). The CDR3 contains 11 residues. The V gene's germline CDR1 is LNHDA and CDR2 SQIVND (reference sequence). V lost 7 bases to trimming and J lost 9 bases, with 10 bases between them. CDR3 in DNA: TGTGCCAGTAAAGGGCGGGGTGAGCAGTTCTTC. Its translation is CASKGRGEQFF.

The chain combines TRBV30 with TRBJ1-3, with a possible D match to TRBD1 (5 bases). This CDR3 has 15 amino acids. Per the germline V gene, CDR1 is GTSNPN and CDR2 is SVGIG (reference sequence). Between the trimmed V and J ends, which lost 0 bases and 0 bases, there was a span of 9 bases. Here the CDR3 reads CAWSVIGGSGNTIYF. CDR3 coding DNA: TGTGCCTGGAGTGTAATCGGGGGCTCTGGAAACACCATATATTTT.

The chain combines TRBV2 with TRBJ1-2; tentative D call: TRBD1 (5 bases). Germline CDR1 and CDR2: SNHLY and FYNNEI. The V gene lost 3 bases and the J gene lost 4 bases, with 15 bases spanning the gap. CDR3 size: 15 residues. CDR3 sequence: CASSDSWTSSYGYTF. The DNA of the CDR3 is TGTGCCAGCAGTGATAGTTGGACATCATCCTATGGCTACACCTTC.

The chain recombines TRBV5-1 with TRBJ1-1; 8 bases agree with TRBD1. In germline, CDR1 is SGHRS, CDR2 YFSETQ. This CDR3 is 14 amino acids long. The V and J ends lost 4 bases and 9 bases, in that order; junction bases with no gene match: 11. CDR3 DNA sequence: TGCGCCAGCAGCGTGGGGGGACAGGCATTCCAAGCTTTCTTT. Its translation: CASSVGGQAFQAFF.

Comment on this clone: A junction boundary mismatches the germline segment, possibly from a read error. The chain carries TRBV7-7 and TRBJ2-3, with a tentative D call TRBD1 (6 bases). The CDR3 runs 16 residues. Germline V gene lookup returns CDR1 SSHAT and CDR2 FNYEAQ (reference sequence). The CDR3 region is CASSLVPSGGTDTQYF. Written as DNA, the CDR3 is TGTGCTAGCAGCTTAGTCCCGTCAGGGGGCACAGATACGCAGTATTTT.

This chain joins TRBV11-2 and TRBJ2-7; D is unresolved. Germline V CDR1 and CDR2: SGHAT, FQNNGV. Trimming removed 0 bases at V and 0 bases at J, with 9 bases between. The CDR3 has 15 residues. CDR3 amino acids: CASSLDFGTSYEQYF. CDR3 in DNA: TGTGCCAGCAGCTTAGATTTCGGCACCTCCTACGAGCAGTACTTC.

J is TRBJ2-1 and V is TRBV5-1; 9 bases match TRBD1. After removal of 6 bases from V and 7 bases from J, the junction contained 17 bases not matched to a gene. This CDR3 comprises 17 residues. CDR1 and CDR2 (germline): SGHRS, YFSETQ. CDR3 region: CASIRGTGHGLRNEQFF. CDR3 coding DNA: TGCGCCAGCATACGGGGGACAGGGCACGGACTACGGAATGAGCAGTTCTTC.

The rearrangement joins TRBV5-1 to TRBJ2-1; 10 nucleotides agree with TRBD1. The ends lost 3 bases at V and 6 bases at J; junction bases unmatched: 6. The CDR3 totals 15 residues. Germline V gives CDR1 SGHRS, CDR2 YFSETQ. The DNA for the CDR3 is TGCGCCAGCAGCTCGGGACAGGGGCCGAGCAATGAGCAGTTCTTC. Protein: CASSSGQGPSNEQFF.

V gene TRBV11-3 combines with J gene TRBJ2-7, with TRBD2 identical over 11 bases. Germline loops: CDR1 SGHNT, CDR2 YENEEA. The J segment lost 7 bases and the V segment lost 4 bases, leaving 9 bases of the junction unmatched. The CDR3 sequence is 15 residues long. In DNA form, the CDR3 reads TGTGCCAGCAGCTCCCTGACTAGCGGGAATTCGGAGCAGTACTTC. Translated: CASSSLTSGNSEQYF.

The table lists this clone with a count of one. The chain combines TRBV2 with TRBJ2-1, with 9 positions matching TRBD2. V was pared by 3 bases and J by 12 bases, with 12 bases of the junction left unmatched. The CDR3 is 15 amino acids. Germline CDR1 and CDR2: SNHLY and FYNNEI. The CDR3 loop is CASSDIGLAGFVQFF. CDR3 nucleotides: TGTGCCAGCAGTGATATCGGGCTAGCGGGGTTTGTGCAGTTCTTC.

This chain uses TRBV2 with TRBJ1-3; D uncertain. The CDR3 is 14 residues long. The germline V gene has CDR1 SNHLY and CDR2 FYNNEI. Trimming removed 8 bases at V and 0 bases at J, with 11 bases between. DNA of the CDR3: TGTGCCAGCTTTGACGCCAGCTCTGGAAACACCATATATTTT. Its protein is CASFDASSGNTIYF.

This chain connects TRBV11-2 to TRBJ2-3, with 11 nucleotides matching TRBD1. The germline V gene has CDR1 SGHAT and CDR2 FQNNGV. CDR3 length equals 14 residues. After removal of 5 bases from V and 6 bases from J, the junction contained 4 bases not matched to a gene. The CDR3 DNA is TGTGCCAGCAGCGTGGACAGGGGGCGTGATACGCAGTATTTT. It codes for CASSVDRGRDTQYF.

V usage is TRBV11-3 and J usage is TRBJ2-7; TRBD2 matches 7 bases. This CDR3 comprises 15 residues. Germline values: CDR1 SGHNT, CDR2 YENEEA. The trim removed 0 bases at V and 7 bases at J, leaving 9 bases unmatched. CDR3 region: CASSLDGASGLEQYF. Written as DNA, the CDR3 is TGTGCCAGCAGCTTAGATGGGGCTAGCGGCCTTGAGCAGTACTTC.

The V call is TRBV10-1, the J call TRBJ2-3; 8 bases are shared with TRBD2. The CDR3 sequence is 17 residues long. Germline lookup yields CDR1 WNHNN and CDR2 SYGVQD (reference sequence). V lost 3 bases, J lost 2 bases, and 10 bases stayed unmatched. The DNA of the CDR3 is TGCGCCAGCAGTGAAGATCAAGGTAGCGGGGTCACAGATACGCAGTATTTT. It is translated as CASSEDQGSGVTDTQYF.

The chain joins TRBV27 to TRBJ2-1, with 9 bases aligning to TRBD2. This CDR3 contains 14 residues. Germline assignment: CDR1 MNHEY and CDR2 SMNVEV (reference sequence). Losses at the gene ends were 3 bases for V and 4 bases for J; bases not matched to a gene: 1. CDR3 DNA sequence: TGTGCCAGCAGTTTTAGCGGGAGTTACAATGAGCAGTTCTTC. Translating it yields CASSFSGSYNEQFF.

In DNA, the CDR3 is TGTGCCAGCCTTTCGCCAGGGGCAGATACGCAGTATTTT. This encodes CASLSPGADTQYF. This sequence joins TRBV27 and TRBJ2-3, with D possibly being TRBD1 (6 bases). The germline gives CDR1 MNHEY, CDR2 SMNVEV (reference sequence). The CDR3 covers 13 residues. The V end lost 8 bases, the J end lost 4 bases, and 13 bases lay between the germline ends.

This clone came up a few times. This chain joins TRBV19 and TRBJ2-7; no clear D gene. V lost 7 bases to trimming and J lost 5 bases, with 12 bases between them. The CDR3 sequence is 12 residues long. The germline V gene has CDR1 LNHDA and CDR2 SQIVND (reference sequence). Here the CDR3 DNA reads TGTGCCAGTAAATCCCAAGGTCACGAGCAGTACTTC. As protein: CASKSQGHEQYF.